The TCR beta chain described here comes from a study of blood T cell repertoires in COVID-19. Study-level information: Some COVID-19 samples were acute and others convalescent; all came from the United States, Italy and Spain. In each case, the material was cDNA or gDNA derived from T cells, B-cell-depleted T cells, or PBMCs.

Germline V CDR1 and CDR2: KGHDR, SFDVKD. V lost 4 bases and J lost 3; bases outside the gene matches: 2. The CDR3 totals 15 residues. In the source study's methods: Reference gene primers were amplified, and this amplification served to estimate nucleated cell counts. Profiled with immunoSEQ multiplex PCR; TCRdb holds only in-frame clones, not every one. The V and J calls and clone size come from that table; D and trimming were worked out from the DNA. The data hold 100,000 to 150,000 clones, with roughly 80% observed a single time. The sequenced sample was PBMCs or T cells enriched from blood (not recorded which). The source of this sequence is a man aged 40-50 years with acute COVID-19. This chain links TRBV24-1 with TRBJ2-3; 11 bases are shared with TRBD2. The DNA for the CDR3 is TGTGCCACCAGTGACGGACTAGCGGGTACAGATACGCAGTATTTT. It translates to CATSDGLAGTDTQYF.